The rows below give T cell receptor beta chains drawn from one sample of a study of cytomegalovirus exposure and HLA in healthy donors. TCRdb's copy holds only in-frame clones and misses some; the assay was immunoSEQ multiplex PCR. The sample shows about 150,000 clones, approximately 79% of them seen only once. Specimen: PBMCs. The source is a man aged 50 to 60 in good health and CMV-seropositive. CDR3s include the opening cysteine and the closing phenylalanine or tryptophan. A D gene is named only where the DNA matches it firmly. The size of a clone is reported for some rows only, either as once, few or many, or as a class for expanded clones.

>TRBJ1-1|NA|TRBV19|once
CASSIERGTEAFF
TGTGCCAGTAGTATAGAGCGGGGCACTGAAGCTTTCTTT
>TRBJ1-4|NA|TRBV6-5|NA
CASSYGSQGNEKLFF
TGTGCCAGCAGTTATGGTTCCCAGGGAAATGAAAAACTGTTTTTT
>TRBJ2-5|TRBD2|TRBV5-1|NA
CASSPVLAGDRTQYF
TGCGCCAGCAGCCCTGTGTTAGCGGGAGATAGGACCCAGTACTTC
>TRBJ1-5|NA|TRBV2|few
CASGEDPYSNQPQHF
TGTGCCAGCGGGGAAGACCCCTATAGCAATCAGCCCCAGCATTTT
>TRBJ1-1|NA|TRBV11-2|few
CASSFSTDEAFF
TGTGCCAGCAGCTTTTCGACAGATGAAGCTTTCTTT
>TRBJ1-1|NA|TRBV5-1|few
CASSLLAGMNTEAFF
TGCGCCAGCAGCTTGTTAGCCGGCATGAACACTGAAGCTTTCTTT
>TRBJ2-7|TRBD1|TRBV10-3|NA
CAISGMTGEHYEQYF
TGTGCCATCAGTGGGATGACAGGGGAACACTACGAGCAGTACTTC
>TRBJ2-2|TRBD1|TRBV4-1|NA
CASSQYRRTGDTGELFF
TGCGCCAGCAGCCAGTACCGGAGGACAGGGGACACCGGGGAGCTGTTTTTT
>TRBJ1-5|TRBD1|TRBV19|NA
CASQGGTGAHQPQHF
TGTGCCAGCCAGGGGGGGACAGGGGCCCATCAGCCCCAGCATTTT
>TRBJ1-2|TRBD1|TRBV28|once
CASRVTGGWDNYGYTF
TGTGCCAGCAGAGTGACAGGGGGCTGGGATAACTATGGCTACACCTTC
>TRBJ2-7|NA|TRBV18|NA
CASSLDSSSYEQYF
TGTGCCAGCTCACTTGACAGTTCCTCCTACGAGCAGTACTTC
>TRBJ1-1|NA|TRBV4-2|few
CASSQDFWQGKAFF
TGTGCCAGCAGCCAAGATTTTTGGCAGGGCAAAGCTTTCTTT
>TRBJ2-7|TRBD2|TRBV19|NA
CASSMRTSGRQGEQYF
TGTGCCAGTAGTATGAGGACTAGCGGGAGACAGGGCGAGCAGTACTTC
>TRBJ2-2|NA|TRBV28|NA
CASSLGGGWQGGELFF
TGTGCCAGCAGTTTAGGGGGCGGCTGGCAGGGCGGGGAGCTGTTTTTT
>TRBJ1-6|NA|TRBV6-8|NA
CASTDREREIYNSPLHF
TGTGCCAGCACTGACAGAGAAAGAGAGATATATAATTCACCCCTCCACTTT
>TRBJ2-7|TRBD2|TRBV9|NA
CASSVGAGVPYEQYF
TGTGCCAGCAGCGTAGGGGCGGGAGTACCCTACGAGCAGTACTTC
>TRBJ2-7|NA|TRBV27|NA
CASSLDSYSYEQYF
TGTGCCAGCAGTTTAGACTCCTACTCCTACGAGCAGTACTTC